This T cell receptor beta chain was sequenced in a study of cytomegalovirus exposure and HLA in healthy donors. Overall study results and limits: Some TCR beta chains (around 180 of them) were listed as cytomegalovirus-associated. Three of the chains that were CMV-associated were confirmed in vitro to be specific for CMV antigens.

Primers for the PCR totalled 60 Vbeta and 13 Jbeta. Profiling relied on immunoSEQ multiplex PCR, and the TCRdb table lists in-frame clones only, not all of them. The sample holds 200,000 or so clones, around four fifths seen once. This clone was recorded a few times. Its target is not known. Germline CDR1 SGHNT, CDR2 YENEEA. The CDR3 contains 15 residues. With 3 bases clipped from V and 2 bases from J, the junction kept 2 bases outside the gene matches. This TCR was sampled from a woman in her 50s in good health and CMV-seropositive. Input material: PBMCs. The V gene is TRBV11-3, the J gene TRBJ2-1; 9 nucleotides align to TRBD2. CDR3 bases: TGTGCCAGCAGCTTGGCGGGAGGGGCCTACAATGAGCAGTTCTTC. It codes for CASSLAGGAYNEQFF.